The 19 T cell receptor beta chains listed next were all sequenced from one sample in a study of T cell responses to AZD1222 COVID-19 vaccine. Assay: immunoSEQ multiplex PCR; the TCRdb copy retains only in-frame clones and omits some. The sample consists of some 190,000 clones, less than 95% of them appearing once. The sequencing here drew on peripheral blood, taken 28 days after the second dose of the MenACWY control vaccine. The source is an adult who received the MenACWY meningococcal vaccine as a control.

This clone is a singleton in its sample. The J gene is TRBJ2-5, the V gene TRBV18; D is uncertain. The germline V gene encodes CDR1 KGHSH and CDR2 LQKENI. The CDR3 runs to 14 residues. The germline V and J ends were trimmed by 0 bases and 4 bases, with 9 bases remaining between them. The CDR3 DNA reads TGTGCCAGCTCACCACCCGGAACGATAGAGACCCAGTACTTC. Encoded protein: CASSPPGTIETQYF.

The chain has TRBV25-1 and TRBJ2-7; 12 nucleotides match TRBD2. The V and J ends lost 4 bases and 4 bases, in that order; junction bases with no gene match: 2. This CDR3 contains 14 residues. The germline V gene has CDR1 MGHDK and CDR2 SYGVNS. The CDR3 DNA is TGTGCCAGCAGTGTCCTAGCGGGAGGGTACGAGCAGTACTTC. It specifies CASSVLAGGYEQYF.

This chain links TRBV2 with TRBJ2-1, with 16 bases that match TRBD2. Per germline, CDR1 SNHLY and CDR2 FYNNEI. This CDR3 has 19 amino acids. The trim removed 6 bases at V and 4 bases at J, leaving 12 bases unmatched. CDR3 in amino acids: CASRPGTSGRGGKYNEQFF. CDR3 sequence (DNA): TGTGCCAGCAGGCCCGGGACTAGCGGGAGGGGGGGGAAATACAATGAGCAGTTCTTC.

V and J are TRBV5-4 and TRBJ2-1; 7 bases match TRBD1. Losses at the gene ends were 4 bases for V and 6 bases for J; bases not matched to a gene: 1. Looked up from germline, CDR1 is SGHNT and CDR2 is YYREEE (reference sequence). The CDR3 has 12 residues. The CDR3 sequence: CASSGQANEQFF. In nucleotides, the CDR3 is TGTGCCAGCAGCGGACAGGCCAATGAGCAGTTCTTC. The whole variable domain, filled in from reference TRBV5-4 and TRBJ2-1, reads ETGVTQSPTHLIKTRGQQVTLRCSSQSGHNTVSWYQQALGQGPQFIFQYYREEENGRGNFPPRFSGLQFPNYSSELNVNALELDDSALYLCASSGQANEQFFGPGTRLTVL.

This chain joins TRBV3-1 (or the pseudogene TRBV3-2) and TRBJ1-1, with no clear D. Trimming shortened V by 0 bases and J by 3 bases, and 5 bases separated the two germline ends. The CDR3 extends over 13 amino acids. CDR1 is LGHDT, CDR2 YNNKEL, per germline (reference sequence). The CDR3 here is CASSQDSDTEAFF. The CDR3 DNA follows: TGTGCCAGCAGCCAAGACTCCGACACTGAAGCTTTCTTT.

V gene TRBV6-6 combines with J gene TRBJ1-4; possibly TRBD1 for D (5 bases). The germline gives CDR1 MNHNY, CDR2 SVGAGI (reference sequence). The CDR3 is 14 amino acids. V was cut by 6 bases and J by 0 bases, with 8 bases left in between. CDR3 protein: CASRGTSTNEKLFF. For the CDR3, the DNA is TGTGCCAGCAGGGGGACCTCAACTAATGAAAAACTGTTTTTT.

The CDR3 is CASSLRLAGIYEQYF. CDR3 coding DNA: TGCGCCAGCAGCCTGAGGCTAGCGGGGATCTACGAGCAGTACTTC. The V call is TRBV4-1, the J call TRBJ2-7, with 9 bases that match TRBD2. With V trimmed by 4 bases and J by 3 bases, 7 bases remained unmatched. CDR3 length: 15 amino acids. The germline V gene has CDR1 MGHRA and CDR2 YSYEKL.

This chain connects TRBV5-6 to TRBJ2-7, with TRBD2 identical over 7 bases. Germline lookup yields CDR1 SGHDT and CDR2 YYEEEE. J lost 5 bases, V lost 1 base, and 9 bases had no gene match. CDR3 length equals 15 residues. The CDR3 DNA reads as TGTGCCAGCAGCTTGATTTGGGGGAGGGCCCACGAGCAGTACTTC. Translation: CASSLIWGRAHEQYF. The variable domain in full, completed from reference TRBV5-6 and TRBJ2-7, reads DAGVTQSPTHLIKTRGQQVTLRCSPKSGHDTVSWYQQALGQGPQFIFQYYEEEERQRGNFPDRFSGHQFPNYSSELNVNALLLGDSALYLCASSLIWGRAHEQYFGPGTRLTVT.

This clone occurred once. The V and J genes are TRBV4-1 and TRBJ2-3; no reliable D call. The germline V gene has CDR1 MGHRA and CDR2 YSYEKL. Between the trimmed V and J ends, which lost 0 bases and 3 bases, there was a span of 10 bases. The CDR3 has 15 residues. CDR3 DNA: TGCGCCAGCAGCCAAGAGTACCGTTGGACAGATACGCAGTATTTT. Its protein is CASSQEYRWTDTQYF.

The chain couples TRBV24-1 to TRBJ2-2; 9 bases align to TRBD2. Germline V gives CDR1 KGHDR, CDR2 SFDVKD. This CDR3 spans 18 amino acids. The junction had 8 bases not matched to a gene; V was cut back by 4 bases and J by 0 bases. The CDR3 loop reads CATSDPASGATNTGELFF. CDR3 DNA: TGTGCCACCAGTGACCCCGCTAGCGGGGCGACGAACACCGGGGAGCTGTTTTTT.

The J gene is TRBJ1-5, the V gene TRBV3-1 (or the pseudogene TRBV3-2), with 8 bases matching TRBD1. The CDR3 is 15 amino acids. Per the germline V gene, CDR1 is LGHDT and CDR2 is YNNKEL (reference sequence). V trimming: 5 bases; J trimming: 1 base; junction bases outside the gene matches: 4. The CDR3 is CASSAGQVSNQPQHF. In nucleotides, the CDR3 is TGTGCCAGCAGCGCGGGACAGGTCAGCAATCAGCCCCAGCATTTT.

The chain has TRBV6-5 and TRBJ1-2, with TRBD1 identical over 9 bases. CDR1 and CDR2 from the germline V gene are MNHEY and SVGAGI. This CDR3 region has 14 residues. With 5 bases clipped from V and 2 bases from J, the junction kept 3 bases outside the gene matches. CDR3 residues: CASSSGQGNYGYTF. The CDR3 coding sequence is TGTGCCAGCAGTAGCGGACAGGGGAACTATGGCTACACCTTC.

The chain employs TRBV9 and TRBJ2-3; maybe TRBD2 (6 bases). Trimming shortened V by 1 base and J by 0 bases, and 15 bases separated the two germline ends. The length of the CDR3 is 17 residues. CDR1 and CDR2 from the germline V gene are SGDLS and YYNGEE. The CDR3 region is CASSVPLEEGSTDTQYF. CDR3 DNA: TGTGCCAGCAGCGTACCCCTTGAGGAGGGAAGCACAGATACGCAGTATTTT.

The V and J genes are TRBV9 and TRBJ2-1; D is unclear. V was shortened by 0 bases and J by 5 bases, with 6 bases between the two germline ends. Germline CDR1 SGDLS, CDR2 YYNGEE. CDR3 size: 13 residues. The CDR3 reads CASSVDRDNEQFF. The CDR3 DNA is TGTGCCAGCAGCGTAGATAGGGACAATGAGCAGTTCTTC.

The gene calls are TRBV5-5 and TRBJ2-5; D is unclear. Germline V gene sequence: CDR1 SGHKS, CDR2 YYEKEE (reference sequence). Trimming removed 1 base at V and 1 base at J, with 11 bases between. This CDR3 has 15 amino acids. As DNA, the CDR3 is TGTGCCAGCAGCTTGAATCCAAGGGTCCAAGAGACCCAGTACTTC. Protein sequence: CASSLNPRVQETQYF. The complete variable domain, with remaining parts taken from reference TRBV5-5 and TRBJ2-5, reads DAGVTQSPTHLIKTRGQQVTLRCSPISGHKSVSWYQQVLGQGPQFIFQYYEKEERGRGNFPDRFSARQFPNYSSELNVNALLLGDSALYLCASSLNPRVQETQYFGPGTRLLVL.

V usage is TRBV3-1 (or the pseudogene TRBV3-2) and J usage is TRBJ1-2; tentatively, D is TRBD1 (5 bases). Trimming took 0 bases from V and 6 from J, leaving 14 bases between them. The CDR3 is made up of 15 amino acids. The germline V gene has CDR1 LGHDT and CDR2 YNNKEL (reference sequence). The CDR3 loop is CASSQEIWGRDGYTF. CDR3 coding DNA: TGTGCCAGCAGCCAAGAAATATGGGGGAGGGATGGCTACACCTTC.

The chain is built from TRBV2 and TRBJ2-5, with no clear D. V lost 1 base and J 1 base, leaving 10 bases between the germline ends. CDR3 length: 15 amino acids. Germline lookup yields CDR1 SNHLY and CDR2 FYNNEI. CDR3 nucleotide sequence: TGTGCCAGCAGTGAAGGGTTCCAGGCCCAAGAGACCCAGTACTTC. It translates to CASSEGFQAQETQYF.

The chain's CDR3 is CASSYSIVGQPQHF. CDR3 bases: TGTGCCAGCAGTTACTCGATTGTCGGTCAGCCCCAGCATTTT. The V and J genes are TRBV6-2 or TRBV6-3 and TRBJ1-5; D call uncertain. Trimming removed 0 bases from V and 6 bases from J, with 9 bases in between. The length of the CDR3 is 14 residues. CDR1 is MNHEY and CDR2 is SVGEGT in the germline V gene.

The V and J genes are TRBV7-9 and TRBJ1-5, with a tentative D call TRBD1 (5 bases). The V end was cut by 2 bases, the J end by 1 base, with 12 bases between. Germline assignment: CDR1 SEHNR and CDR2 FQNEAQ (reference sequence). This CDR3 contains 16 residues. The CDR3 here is CASSLSSGMSNQPQHF. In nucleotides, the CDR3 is TGTGCCAGCAGCTTAAGTTCAGGGATGAGCAATCAGCCCCAGCATTTT. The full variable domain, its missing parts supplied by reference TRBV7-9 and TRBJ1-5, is DTGVSQNPRHKITKRGQNVTFRCDPISEHNRLYWYRQTLGQGPEFLTYFQNEAQLEKSRLLSDRFSAERPKGSFSTLEIQRTEQGDSAMYLCASSLSSGMSNQPQHFGDGTRLSIL.